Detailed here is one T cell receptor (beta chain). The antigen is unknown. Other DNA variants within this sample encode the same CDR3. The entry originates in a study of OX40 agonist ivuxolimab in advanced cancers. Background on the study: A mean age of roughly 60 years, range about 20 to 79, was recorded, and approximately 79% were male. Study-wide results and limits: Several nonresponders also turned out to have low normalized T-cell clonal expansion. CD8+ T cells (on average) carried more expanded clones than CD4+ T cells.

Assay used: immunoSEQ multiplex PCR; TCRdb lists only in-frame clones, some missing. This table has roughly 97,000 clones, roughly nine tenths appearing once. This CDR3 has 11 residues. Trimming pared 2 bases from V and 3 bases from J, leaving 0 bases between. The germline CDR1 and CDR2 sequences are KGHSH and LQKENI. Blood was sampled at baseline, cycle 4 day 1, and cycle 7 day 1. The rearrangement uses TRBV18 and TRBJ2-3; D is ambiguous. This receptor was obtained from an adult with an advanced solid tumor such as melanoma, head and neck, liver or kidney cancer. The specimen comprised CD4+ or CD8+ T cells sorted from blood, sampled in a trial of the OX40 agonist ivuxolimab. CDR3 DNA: TGTGCCAGCTCACCAACAGATACGCAGTATTTT. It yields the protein CASSPTDTQYF.